This TCR beta chain comes out of a study of cytomegalovirus exposure and HLA in healthy donors. PCR employed 60 Vbeta and 13 Jbeta primers. The data were produced by immunoSEQ multiplex PCR, yet TCRdb's version contains in-frame clones alone and is incomplete. The table has roughly 130,000 clones, roughly 82% seen once. The ends were cut back, 3 bases at V and 4 bases at J, with 13 bases in the middle. CDR1 SGHTA and CDR2 FQGNSA come from the germline V gene. The CDR3 spans 15 residues. Sequencing was carried out using PBMCs. The genes are TRBV7-2 and TRBJ1-5; possible D gene TRBD1, 6 bases. The TCR sequence derives from a male donor in good health and CMV-seropositive. The CDR3 region is CASSFQGGRNQPQHF. As DNA, the CDR3 is TGTGCCAGCAGCTTCCAAGGGGGTCGTAATCAGCCCCAGCATTTT.